These T cell receptor beta chains were read from a single sample in a study of T cell repertoires in cytomegalovirus infection. TCRdb re-derived calls from the reads in MiXCR, one entry per CDR3 protein. This sample carries 450,000 to 650,000 distinct CDR3 sequences, about a quarter of them seen once, and the ten largest clones take approximately 13%. Sequencing was done on a sample of PBMCs. The source is a human donor in good health (CMV status not recorded). Some clones in this sample may be carry-over from other donors' samples. CDR3s include the opening cysteine and the closing phenylalanine or tryptophan. Fields, in order: CDR3 DNA, CDR3 protein, clone size, J gene, D gene, V gene. A D gene is named only where the DNA matches it firmly. Only part of the rows carry a size: once, few, many, or a class if the clone is expanded.

DNA: TGTGCCACCAGTGATTTGACGCTAGCGGGAGATAGTGGGCAGTTCTTC
CDR3: CATSDLTLAGDSGQFF
size: .
J: TRBJ2-1
D: TRBD2
V: TRBV24-1

DNA: TGTGCCAGTAGTACCGGGACAGGGGCTTTGGAGACCCAGTACTTC
CDR3: CASSTGTGALETQYF
size: .
J: TRBJ2-5
D: TRBD1
V: TRBV19

DNA: TGTGCCAGCAGGTCGGGACTACTATACGAGCAGTACTTC
CDR3: CASRSGLLYEQYF
size: few
J: TRBJ2-7
D: TRBD2
V: TRBV2

DNA: TGCGCCAGCAGTGAGTCTCTTGATCAGCCCCAGCATTTT
CDR3: CASSESLDQPQHF
size: .
J: TRBJ1-5
D: .
V: TRBV10-1

DNA: TGTGCCAGCAGCCTGCAGGGCGGGAGCAATGAGCAGTTCTTC
CDR3: CASSLQGGSNEQFF
size: many
J: TRBJ2-1
D: TRBD2
V: TRBV7-2

DNA: TGTGCCAGCATAGACGGCTCCAGCTCTGGAAACACCATATATTTT
CDR3: CASIDGSSSGNTIYF
size: few
J: TRBJ1-3
D: .
V: TRBV28

DNA: TGTGCCAGCAGTTACACTGGGGCCCGGGCGGCTGAAGCTTTCTTT
CDR3: CASSYTGARAAEAFF
size: .
J: TRBJ1-1
D: .
V: TRBV6-2/TRBV6-3

DNA: TGTGCCAGCAGTTTATCCGGACTGTTCGGCGAGCAGTACTTC
CDR3: CASSLSGLFGEQYF
size: few
J: TRBJ2-7
D: .
V: TRBV28

DNA: TGTGCCAGCAGTTCCCGGACGGGACTCTATGGCTACACCTTC
CDR3: CASSSRTGLYGYTF
size: .
J: TRBJ1-2
D: .
V: TRBV6-2/TRBV6-3

DNA: TGTGCCAGCAGCGCTTCTAGCACAGATACGCAGTATTTT
CDR3: CASSASSTDTQYF
size: .
J: TRBJ2-3
D: .
V: TRBV7-2

DNA: TGTGCCTGGAGTGCGGGACACAATCAGCCCCAGCATTTT
CDR3: CAWSAGHNQPQHF
size: .
J: TRBJ1-5
D: .
V: TRBV30

DNA: TGTGCCAGCAGTTCCGGGGGATCCCCCTACGAGCAGTACTTC
CDR3: CASSSGGSPYEQYF
size: .
J: TRBJ2-7
D: .
V: TRBV28

DNA: TGTGCCAGCAGCCCCAGTCCCGAGTATACGCAGTATTTT
CDR3: CASSPSPEYTQYF
size: .
J: TRBJ2-3
D: .
V: TRBV7-3

DNA: TGCGCCAGCAGCCAAGAGGCAGGCCAGAACACTGAAGCTTTCTTT
CDR3: CASSQEAGQNTEAFF
size: few
J: TRBJ1-1
D: .
V: TRBV4-1

DNA: TGTGCCAGTAGCCCTTCCGAGGGCGACACTGAAGCTTTCTTT
CDR3: CASSPSEGDTEAFF
size: .
J: TRBJ1-1
D: .
V: TRBV19

DNA: TGTGCCAGCAGCCCGATTGGAGCGTCAGGCACTGAAGCTTTCTTT
CDR3: CASSPIGASGTEAFF
size: many
J: TRBJ1-1
D: .
V: TRBV7-8

DNA: TGTGCCAGCAGTGATTGGGACAGGGGAGGCAATGAGCAGTTCTTC
CDR3: CASSDWDRGGNEQFF
size: .
J: TRBJ2-1
D: TRBD1
V: TRBV27

DNA: TGTGCCAGCAGTATAATCAGTCGAGAGACCCAGTACTTC
CDR3: CASSIISRETQYF
size: few
J: TRBJ2-5
D: .
V: TRBV28

DNA: TGTGCCAGCAGCTTAGCGGTCGACAGGACGACAAAGGGCTACACCTTC
CDR3: CASSLAVDRTTKGYTF
size: many
J: TRBJ1-2
D: .
V: TRBV7-2

DNA: TGTGCCAGCAGCTTAGACCGTTATAGCAGGGGCCATGACGAGCAGTTCTTC
CDR3: CASSLDRYSRGHDEQFF
size: few
J: TRBJ2-1
D: .
V: TRBV7-6

DNA: TGTGCCATCAGTGACTTAGCGGGATTGGAGACCCAGTACTTC
CDR3: CAISDLAGLETQYF
size: few
J: TRBJ2-5
D: TRBD2
V: TRBV10-3

DNA: TGTGCCAGCAGCCAACAATGGGGCGAGCAGTACTTC
CDR3: CASSQQWGEQYF
size: few
J: TRBJ2-7
D: .
V: TRBV7-3

DNA: TGTGCCAGCAGCTATTCTGTGCGGAGCGGCACAGATACGCAGTATTTT
CDR3: CASSYSVRSGTDTQYF
size: .
J: TRBJ2-3
D: .
V: TRBV5-4

DNA: TGCAGTGTGGATTACAGCGGGAGATCTGAGCAGTACTTC
CDR3: CSVDYSGRSEQYF
size: .
J: TRBJ2-7
D: TRBD2
V: TRBV20-1

DNA: TGTGCCAGCAGCCGAACTGCCGATGGGGGCCTGACTGAAGCTTTCTTT
CDR3: CASSRTADGGLTEAFF
size: .
J: TRBJ1-1
D: .
V: TRBV7-8

DNA: TGTGCCAGCAGCGAGGGATGGAGGACTGAAGCTTTCTTT
CDR3: CASSEGWRTEAFF
size: .
J: TRBJ1-1
D: .
V: TRBV7-2

DNA: TGTGCCAGCAGCAATGGACAGGGTAGGGATCAGCCCCAGCATTTT
CDR3: CASSNGQGRDQPQHF
size: few
J: TRBJ1-5
D: TRBD1
V: TRBV28

DNA: TGCGCCAGCAGCCAATCCTACAGGGGGAGTGAAAAACTGTTTTTT
CDR3: CASSQSYRGSEKLFF
size: .
J: TRBJ1-4
D: TRBD1
V: TRBV4-3

DNA: TGTGCCAGCAGCCAAGAACGTAGCGGGAGTAGGACAGATACGCAGTATTTT
CDR3: CASSQERSGSRTDTQYF
size: .
J: TRBJ2-3
D: TRBD2
V: TRBV3-1

DNA: TGTGCCAGCAGCTCTAGCGGAGTCCCCACAGATACGCAGTATTTT
CDR3: CASSSSGVPTDTQYF
size: many
J: TRBJ2-3
D: TRBD2
V: TRBV7-2

DNA: TGTGCCAGCAGTTTAACCCTCACCTATGGCTACACCTTC
CDR3: CASSLTLTYGYTF
size: .
J: TRBJ1-2
D: .
V: TRBV12-3/TRBV12-4

DNA: TGTGCCAGCAGACCGACAGGGGGCCCTGGAAACACCATATATTTT
CDR3: CASRPTGGPGNTIYF
size: .
J: TRBJ1-3
D: TRBD1
V: TRBV12-3/TRBV12-4

DNA: TGTGCCAGCCGCGTCCATACCGCGGGAGAAGAGAATGAGCAGTTCTTC
CDR3: CASRVHTAGEENEQFF
size: .
J: TRBJ2-1
D: TRBD2
V: TRBV7-8

DNA: TGTGCCAGCAGTACCCGAGGAGGGAGGGCCACAGATACGCAGTATTTT
CDR3: CASSTRGGRATDTQYF
size: many
J: TRBJ2-3
D: TRBD2
V: TRBV6-1

DNA: TGTGCCAGCAGCCGGAGCGTGGACAAGAGCTCCTATAATTCACCCCTCCACTTT
CDR3: CASSRSVDKSSYNSPLHF
size: .
J: TRBJ1-6
D: .
V: TRBV12-3/TRBV12-4

DNA: TGTGCCAGCAGCCACCACTTTGAAGCTTTCTTT
CDR3: CASSHHFEAFF
size: few
J: TRBJ1-1
D: .
V: TRBV14

DNA: TGTGCCAGCAGCATCGGACAAGGCAGGACTGAAGCTTTCTTT
CDR3: CASSIGQGRTEAFF
size: many
J: TRBJ1-1
D: .
V: TRBV6-5

DNA: TGTGCCAGCAGTTTATCATTAGCGGGAGAGGGCACAGATACGCAGTATTTT
CDR3: CASSLSLAGEGTDTQYF
size: .
J: TRBJ2-3
D: TRBD2
V: TRBV28

DNA: TGTGCCAGCAGCCCCCCCGGAAGGGCCGGTGACATTCAGTACTTC
CDR3: CASSPPGRAGDIQYF
size: many
J: TRBJ2-4
D: .
V: TRBV7-2

DNA: TGTGCCAGCAGCTTAGCAGCGGCGGGAGATAATGAGCAGTTCTTC
CDR3: CASSLAAAGDNEQFF
size: .
J: TRBJ2-1
D: TRBD2
V: TRBV28

DNA: TGTGCCAGCAACCCTAGCGGGGCGAGGATAGATACGCAGTATTTT
CDR3: CASNPSGARIDTQYF
size: .
J: TRBJ2-3
D: TRBD2
V: TRBV7-9

DNA: TGTGCCAGCAGCTTAGTTTGGTCGAACACTGAAGCTTTCTTT
CDR3: CASSLVWSNTEAFF
size: few
J: TRBJ1-1
D: .
V: TRBV11-3

DNA: TGTGCCAGCAGTTACACCCCCAGTAGCGGGGTGATATTCAATGAGCAGTTCTTC
CDR3: CASSYTPSSGVIFNEQFF
size: .
J: TRBJ2-1
D: TRBD2
V: TRBV6-5

DNA: TGTGCCAGCAGGACAATTCCTGAAGCTTTCTTT
CDR3: CASRTIPEAFF
size: .
J: TRBJ1-1
D: .
V: TRBV2

DNA: TGTGCCAGCAGCGCGGACGGTAGCTCCTACAATGAGCAGTTCTTC
CDR3: CASSADGSSYNEQFF
size: .
J: TRBJ2-1
D: .
V: TRBV6-5

DNA: TGCGCCAGCAGCCACAGGACGGTACAAGAGACCCAGTACTTC
CDR3: CASSHRTVQETQYF
size: few
J: TRBJ2-5
D: .
V: TRBV4-1

DNA: TGTGCCACCAGTGATTATCGGGGGGCAAACAATGAGCAGTTCTTC
CDR3: CATSDYRGANNEQFF
size: .
J: TRBJ2-1
D: .
V: TRBV24-1

DNA: TGTGCCAGCAGCTCCCCCAGGCCCTTTGAGGAGACCCAGTACTTC
CDR3: CASSSPRPFEETQYF
size: once
J: TRBJ2-5
D: .
V: TRBV7-9

DNA: TGTGCCACCAGAAGACCAGGGGCCTACAATGAGCAGTTCTTC
CDR3: CATRRPGAYNEQFF
size: .
J: TRBJ2-1
D: .
V: TRBV25-1